Following are 28 T cell receptor beta chains from one sample sequenced in a study of identical twins. Each CDR3 protein gets one entry after TCRdb re-called the 5' RACE reads with MiXCR. The table shows about 890,000 distinct CDR3 sequences, with approximately 13% occurring only once. These same records also appear under a second study, on yellow fever vaccine responses in identical twins.

Material for sequencing was PBMCs. Every receptor here comes from a young woman in good health.

V is TRBV11-2 and J is TRBJ2-1, with D perhaps matching TRBD1 (5 bases). This CDR3 has 14 amino acids. The V end lost 5 bases, the J end lost 6 bases, and 14 bases lay between the germline ends. Germline V lookup: CDR1 SGHAT, CDR2 FQNNGV. The CDR3 loop reads CASSVSRVFNEQFF. CDR3 sequence (DNA): TGTGCCAGCAGCGTATCCAGGGTGTTCAATGAGCAGTTCTTC.

At least ten counts were recorded for this clonotype. The CDR3 bases are TGTGCCACCAGCACGTATACTTGGGGTGAGAACACTGAAGCTTTCTTT. Translation gives CATSTYTWGENTEAFF. This chain joins TRBV15 and TRBJ1-1; D not certain. The V end was cut by 4 bases, the J end by 1 base, with 16 bases between. This CDR3 comprises 16 residues. The germline V gene has CDR1 LNHNV and CDR2 YYDKDF (reference sequence).

In its sample, this clonotype was seen many times. The gene calls are TRBV12-3 or TRBV12-4 and TRBJ2-5, with D unclear. V dropped 2 bases and J dropped 5 bases, with 9 bases sitting between them. This CDR3 has 13 residues. This CDR3 reads CASSLRLVETQYF. CDR3 nucleotide sequence: TGTGCCAGCAGTTTAAGGCTGGTGGAGACCCAGTACTTC.

The chain is built from TRBV5-1 and TRBJ2-7; D is unclear. Germline lookup yields CDR1 SGHRS and CDR2 YFSETQ. V lost 0 bases and J 11 bases, leaving 15 bases between the germline ends. CDR3 size: 13 residues. In DNA form, the CDR3 reads TGCGCCAGCAGCTTGGAGTACATGGACCGCGAGTACTTC. Protein sequence: CASSLEYMDREYF.

Many counts were recorded for this clonotype. The genes are TRBV27 and TRBJ1-2; D unresolved. Germline loops: CDR1 MNHEY, CDR2 SMNVEV (reference sequence). There are 12 residues in the CDR3. V was trimmed by 6 bases and J by 8 bases, leaving 13 bases between them. CDR3 region: CASREGISGYTF. The DNA for the CDR3 is TGTGCCAGCAGGGAGGGAATTTCGGGCTACACCTTC.

This clonotype was detected only a few times. The chain employs TRBV14 and TRBJ2-2, with 10 bases aligning to TRBD1. Germline assignment: CDR1 SGHDN and CDR2 FVKESK. This CDR3 is 20 amino acids long. The V and J ends lost 1 base and 4 bases, in that order; junction bases with no gene match: 15. CDR3 amino acids: CASSQVFNPGQGFVTGELFF. CDR3 nucleotides: TGTGCCAGCAGCCAAGTTTTCAACCCGGGACAGGGGTTCGTCACCGGGGAGCTGTTTTTT. Looking up the rest from reference TRBV14 and TRBJ2-2 gives the full variable domain: EAGVTQFPSHSVIEKGQTVTLRCDPISGHDNLYWYRRVMGKEIKFLLHFVKESKQDESGMPNNRFLAERTGGTYSTLKVQPAELEDSGVYFCASSQVFNPGQGFVTGELFFGEGSRLTVL.

The table lists this clonotype with a few counts. V is TRBV5-1 and J is TRBJ2-5; possibly TRBD2 for D (6 bases). The CDR3 is 15 residues long. Trimming took 0 bases from V and 2 from J, leaving 11 bases between them. Germline V gene data show CDR1 as SGHRS and CDR2 as YFSETQ. CDR3 loop: CASSLGFSGQETQYF. In DNA form, the CDR3 reads TGCGCCAGCAGCTTGGGGTTTAGCGGACAAGAGACCCAGTACTTC.

This clonotype was detected only a few times. The V call is TRBV18, the J call TRBJ1-1; a possible D gene is TRBD1 (6 bases). The CDR3 length is 18 residues. V lost 5 bases, J lost 4 bases, and 26 bases lay in between. The germline V gene encodes CDR1 KGHSH and CDR2 LQKENI. The CDR3 DNA reads as TGTGCCAGCTCAGCCAAAACCGGGACATTGGCTATGTTCACTGAAGCTTTCTTT. It codes for CASSAKTGTLAMFTEAFF.

V usage is TRBV25-1 and J usage is TRBJ2-1; 7 bases fit TRBD1. Germline loops: CDR1 MGHDK, CDR2 SYGVNS. After removal of 2 bases from V and 2 bases from J, the junction contained 9 bases not matched to a gene. The CDR3 runs to 17 residues. CDR3 region: CASSEIGTVPAYNEQFF. The CDR3 DNA reads as TGTGCCAGCAGTGAAATTGGGACAGTCCCTGCCTACAATGAGCAGTTCTTC.

This clonotype has only a few counts. The V and J genes are TRBV7-9 and TRBJ1-5; 8 bases fit TRBD1. Germline assignment: CDR1 SEHNR and CDR2 FQNEAQ (reference sequence). V was clipped by 5 bases and J by 5 bases; unmatched bases: 2. The CDR3 covers 13 residues. The CDR3 bases are TGTGCCAGCAGCGAACAGGGGGATCAGCCCCAGCATTTT. It encodes CASSEQGDQPQHF. Using reference TRBV7-9 and TRBJ1-5 for the parts outside the CDR3, the full variable domain is DTGVSQNPRHKITKRGQNVTFRCDPISEHNRLYWYRQTLGQGPEFLTYFQNEAQLEKSRLLSDRFSAERPKGSFSTLEIQRTEQGDSAMYLCASSEQGDQPQHFGDGTRLSIL.

This sequence joins TRBV19 and TRBJ2-2; 14 positions match TRBD2. The germline CDR1 and CDR2 sequences are LNHDA and SQIVND (reference sequence). CDR3 length: 16 residues. V dropped 4 bases and J dropped 7; count of bases not matched to a gene: 5. The CDR3 sequence is CASSKGTSGGNGELFF. DNA of the CDR3: TGTGCCAGTAGTAAAGGGACTAGCGGGGGAAACGGGGAGCTGTTTTTT.

This clonotype was found a few times. The rearrangement joins TRBV4-1 to TRBJ1-1; 9 nucleotides align to TRBD1. There are 15 residues in the CDR3. CDR1 MGHRA and CDR2 YSYEKL come from the germline V gene. With V trimmed by 2 bases and J by 6 bases, 7 bases remained unmatched. For the CDR3, the DNA is TGCGCCAGCAGCCAATCCTACAGGGGGCGGCCTGAAGCTTTCTTT. Protein sequence: CASSQSYRGRPEAFF.

This clonotype was counted a few times. The V call is TRBV25-1, the J call TRBJ2-2; D might be TRBD2 (7 bases). The CDR3 covers 16 residues. Germline loops: CDR1 MGHDK, CDR2 SYGVNS. V lost 3 bases and J 0 bases, leaving 11 bases between the germline ends. DNA for the CDR3: TGTGCCAGCAGTGATCGGGGGGCCGCGAACACCGGGGAGCTGTTTTTT. Its translation: CASSDRGAANTGELFF.

This clonotype was found many times. The J gene is TRBJ2-2, the V gene TRBV5-1; TRBD1 agrees at 9 bases. Per the germline V gene, CDR1 is SGHRS and CDR2 is YFSETQ. This CDR3 region has 21 residues. The trim removed 1 base at V and 0 bases at J, leaving 16 bases unmatched. The CDR3 DNA is TGCGCCAGCAGCTTGCTCTATATAGGGACAGGGCGTCCCACGAACACCGGGGAGCTGTTTTTT. It yields the protein CASSLLYIGTGRPTNTGELFF.

The chain is built from TRBV29-1 and TRBJ2-1; possible D gene TRBD1, 8 bases. Germline V gives CDR1 SQVTM, CDR2 ANQGSEA. This CDR3 is 16 amino acids long. The V gene lost 3 bases and the J gene lost 0 bases, with 15 bases spanning the gap. In nucleotides, the CDR3 is TGCAGCGTTGATGGGGGGGGACAGGCCTCCTACAATGAGCAGTTCTTC. It yields the protein CSVDGGGQASYNEQFF.

This clonotype occurred many times. The V and J genes are TRBV12-3 or TRBV12-4 and TRBJ1-1; no definite D call. This CDR3 has 13 amino acids. The ends were cut back, 7 bases at V and 3 bases at J, with 12 bases in the middle. CDR3 DNA sequence: TGTGCCAGCACCAGTTGGAGGGACACTGAAGCTTTCTTT. Amino acid sequence: CASTSWRDTEAFF.

J is TRBJ2-1 and V is TRBV5-1; 8 positions match TRBD1. This CDR3 has 15 residues. The V segment lost 4 bases and the J segment 8 bases; nucleotides outside the gene matches: 11. Per germline, CDR1 SGHRS and CDR2 YFSETQ. CDR3 loop: CASSPDRVEEDEQFF. DNA of the CDR3: TGCGCCAGCAGCCCGGACAGGGTGGAAGAAGATGAGCAGTTCTTC. The full variable domain, completed using reference TRBV5-1 and TRBJ2-1, is KAGVTQTPRYLIKTRGQQVTLSCSPISGHRSVSWYQQTPGQGLQFLFEYFSETQRNKGNFPGRFSGRQFSNSRSEMNVSTLELGDSALYLCASSPDRVEEDEQFFGPGTRLTVL.

This clonotype was seen a few times. The chain joins TRBV20-1 to TRBJ2-7, with 9 bases that match TRBD1. The V gene's germline CDR1 is DFQATT and CDR2 SNEGSKA (reference sequence). Trimming took 3 bases from V and 3 from J; bases not matched to a gene: 9. This CDR3 is 15 amino acids long. In DNA form, the CDR3 reads TGCAGTGCTAGGGGCAGGACAGGGGTTCACTACGAGCAGTACTTC. This codes for CSARGRTGVHYEQYF.

This clonotype was counted ten times or more. V gene TRBV5-1 combines with J gene TRBJ2-3; a possible D gene is TRBD2 (6 bases). The CDR3 contains 15 residues. Germline loops: CDR1 SGHRS, CDR2 YFSETQ. The V gene lost 1 base and the J gene lost 5 bases, with 14 bases spanning the gap. The CDR3 reads CASSLSQRERDTQYF. Written as DNA, the CDR3 is TGCGCCAGCAGCTTGTCTCAACGGGAGAGAGATACGCAGTATTTT.

The chain recombines TRBV5-6 with TRBJ2-2; D is undetermined. Looked up from germline, CDR1 is SGHDT and CDR2 is YYEEEE. V was clipped by 5 bases and J by 8 bases, with 10 bases between them. This CDR3 has 12 residues. This chain's CDR3 is CASSITAGELFF. The CDR3, as DNA: TGTGCCAGCAGTATAACAGCGGGGGAGCTGTTTTTT.

This clonotype has more than one count but fewer than ten. This sequence joins TRBV5-1 and TRBJ2-5, with D uncertain. In germline, CDR1 is SGHRS, CDR2 YFSETQ. The V and J ends lost 1 base and 2 bases respectively, with 12 bases between them. The CDR3 length is 15 residues. The CDR3 coding sequence is TGCGCCAGCAGCTTGTCTTCGGGCAGACAAGAGACCCAGTACTTC. This translates into CASSLSSGRQETQYF.

This clonotype was seen a few times. The chain is built from TRBV12-3 or TRBV12-4 and TRBJ1-3, with no clear D. The CDR3 runs to 15 residues. The V end lost 2 bases, the J end lost 4 bases, and 12 bases lay between the germline ends. The CDR3, as DNA: TGTGCCAGCAGTTTAATGGGGTATTCGGGAAACACCATATATTTT. Amino acids: CASSLMGYSGNTIYF.

In its sample, this clonotype was seen many times. V is TRBV29-1 and J is TRBJ1-1; D is ambiguous. Per the germline V gene, CDR1 is SQVTM and CDR2 is ANQGSEA. Trimming took 3 bases from V and 6 from J, leaving 8 bases between them. The CDR3 runs to 11 residues. CDR3 coding DNA: TGCAGCGTTGAGGCATGGCCTGAAGCTTTCTTT. Translated, it gives CSVEAWPEAFF.

This clonotype was counted ten times or more. Sequence at one end of the junction differs from germline and may be a read error. V is TRBV12-3 or TRBV12-4 and J is TRBJ2-3, with no clear D. This CDR3 spans 13 amino acids. CDR3 DNA sequence: TGTGCCAGCAGCTTAGGATACACAGATACGCAGTATTTT. It is translated as CASSLGYTDTQYF.

The rearrangement links TRBV10-3 to TRBJ2-1; tentative D call: TRBD1 (5 bases). The CDR3 is 15 amino acids. Germline V gene sequence: CDR1 ENHRY, CDR2 SYGVKD. V was cut by 0 bases and J by 7 bases, with 13 bases left in between. The CDR3 is CAISESTELRNEQFF. As DNA, the CDR3 is TGTGCCATCAGTGAGTCGACAGAACTTCGTAATGAGCAGTTCTTC.

V usage is TRBV7-6 and J usage is TRBJ2-6; tentatively, D is TRBD1 or TRBD2 (5 bases each). V lost 6 bases, J lost 0 bases, and 18 bases lay in between. Per the germline V gene, CDR1 is SGHVS and CDR2 is FNYEAQ. CDR3 length: 18 residues. The CDR3 DNA sequence: TGTGCCAGCAGTTCCTCCGGGACGGACGTCTCTGGGGCCAACGTCCTGACTTTC. This translates into CASSSSGTDVSGANVLTF.

The gene calls are TRBV7-9 and TRBJ2-1; the D is unclear. V lost 5 bases to trimming and J lost 1 base, with 12 bases between them. This CDR3 has 15 residues. Germline CDR1 SEHNR, CDR2 FQNEAQ (reference sequence). The CDR3 DNA follows: TGTGCCAGCAGCCGGCAGGCTAGTTCCTACAATGAGCAGTTCTTC. Amino acids: CASSRQASSYNEQFF.

In this sample, this clonotype turned up a few times. The genes are TRBV12-3 or TRBV12-4 and TRBJ1-3, with 8 positions matching TRBD1. V was clipped by 6 bases and J by 0 bases; unmatched bases: 4. The CDR3 runs 15 residues. This CDR3 is CASRGGTGSGNTIYF. The CDR3 DNA is TGTGCCAGCAGGGGGGGGACAGGCTCTGGAAACACCATATATTTT.